These 19 T cell receptor beta chains originate from one sample sequenced in a study of T cell repertoires in cytomegalovirus infection. TCRdb reprocessed the reads with MiXCR, giving one entry per CDR3 protein. Here the sample spans fewer than 400,000 distinct CDR3 sequences, 15% to 20% being singletons. Sequencing used PBMCs. The receptors originated from a human donor in good health (CMV status not recorded). Some clones in this sample may be carry-over from other donors' samples.

In this sample, this clonotype turned up many times. This rearrangement joins TRBV20-1 to TRBJ2-1; TRBD2 matches 7 bases. With V trimmed by 7 bases and J by 4 bases, 7 bases remained unmatched. Germline CDR1 reads DFQATT; CDR2 reads SNEGSKA (reference sequence). The CDR3 loop spans 13 amino acids. As DNA, the CDR3 is TGCAGTGTTAGGACTAGTCCGTACAATGAGCAGTTCTTC. This gives the protein CSVRTSPYNEQFF.

Of note for this clonotype: A read error may be the cause here, since a much bigger clone is one base away. The chain recombines TRBV19 with TRBJ2-2, with TRBD2 matching over 9 bases. From germline, CDR1 is LNHDA and CDR2 SQIVND (reference sequence). This CDR3 region has 16 residues. Here the CDR3 reads CVSSRLAGTNTGELFF. CDR3 nucleotides: TGTGTCAGTAGTCGGCTAGCGGGGACGAACACCGGGGAGCTGTTTTTT.

This clonotype was observed a handful of times. The V and J genes are TRBV24-1 and TRBJ2-1, with D tentatively TRBD2 (5 bases). Germline V CDR1 and CDR2: KGHDR, SFDVKD. The V and J ends lost 0 bases and 6 bases respectively, with 11 bases between them. The length of the CDR3 is 15 residues. The CDR3 loop is CATSDLRTPPNEQFF. As DNA, the CDR3 is TGTGCCACCAGTGATTTGCGGACTCCCCCCAATGAGCAGTTCTTC.

Points on this clonotype: This could be a read error, since a much larger clone is one nucleotide away. This chain connects TRBV6-2 or TRBV6-3 to TRBJ1-2; D may be TRBD1 (5 bases). The V gene's germline CDR1 is MNHEY and CDR2 SVGEGT. The CDR3 consists of 15 residues. CDR3 region: CASSYSRDHLYDYTF. DNA for the CDR3: TGTGCCAGCAGTTACTCACGGGACCACCTCTATGACTACACCTTC.

V and J are TRBV7-2 and TRBJ2-7; D is perhaps TRBD2 (6 bases). Looked up from germline, CDR1 is SGHTA and CDR2 is FQGNSA. V was clipped by 1 base and J by 2 bases, with 12 bases between them. CDR3 length: 15 residues. The CDR3 coding sequence is TGTGCCAGCAGCTTAGTAGGAGGGTCACCCTACGAGCAGTACTTC. It translates to CASSLVGGSPYEQYF.

The sample holds a few counts of this clonotype. CDR3 residues: CASSLQPLGQGGSNQPQHF. The CDR3 bases are TGCGCCAGCAGCTTACAACCACTGGGACAGGGCGGTAGCAATCAGCCCCAGCATTTT. The J gene is TRBJ1-5, the V gene TRBV5-1; 9 positions match TRBD1. The CDR3 runs 19 residues. The V gene's germline CDR1 is SGHRS and CDR2 YFSETQ. V trimming: 2 bases; J trimming: 0 bases; junction bases outside the gene matches: 12.

V gene TRBV11-3 combines with J gene TRBJ2-1, with D tentatively TRBD1 (5 bases). The germline V gene encodes CDR1 SGHNT and CDR2 YENEEA. V was pared by 5 bases and J by 4 bases, with 18 bases between. The CDR3 runs to 16 residues. Written as DNA, the CDR3 is TGTGCCAGCAGCGAACGGTCTGGGGCTTTATACAATGAGCAGTTCTTC. This gives the protein CASSERSGALYNEQFF.

This clonotype has just a few counts. The chain has TRBV20-1 and TRBJ1-5; D is perhaps TRBD1 (6 bases). Trimming took off 2 bases at V and 0 bases at J, with 17 bases between the two ends. The CDR3 is 17 amino acids. Germline CDR1 reads DFQATT; CDR2 reads SNEGSKA (reference sequence). The CDR3 sequence: CSARKTGAADSNQPQHF. The CDR3, as DNA: TGCAGTGCTAGAAAGACAGGAGCGGCGGATAGCAATCAGCCCCAGCATTTT.

The chain is built from TRBV30 and TRBJ1-1, with TRBD1 as a possible D gene (6 bases). V lost 4 bases and J 0 bases, leaving 27 bases between the germline ends. The germline gives CDR1 GTSNPN, CDR2 SVGIG (reference sequence). The CDR3 loop spans 19 amino acids. DNA of the CDR3: TGTGCCTGGACCATCCCGGCTCATGACAGGTTCCCCATGAACACTGAAGCTTTCTTT. It yields the protein CAWTIPAHDRFPMNTEAFF.

J is TRBJ1-4 and V is TRBV2, with TRBD1 as a possible D gene (6 bases). V was cut by 2 bases and J by 0 bases, with 7 bases left in between. The CDR3 runs 15 residues. In germline, CDR1 is SNHLY, CDR2 FYNNEI. CDR3 region: CASSERTATNEKLFF. Here the CDR3 DNA reads TGTGCCAGCAGTGAACGGACAGCAACTAATGAAAAACTGTTTTTT.

This clonotype has only a few counts. The junction and the germline gene differ at one end; a read error may be behind it. The V and J genes are TRBV7-9 and TRBJ2-3, with D uncertain. This CDR3 contains 10 residues. Germline assignment: CDR1 SEHNR and CDR2 FQNEAQ (reference sequence). The CDR3 spells CASSLERWVF. CDR3 DNA: TGTGCCAGCAGCTTAGAGCGTTGGGTTTTT.

The sample holds many counts of this clonotype. The chain carries TRBV6-6 and TRBJ2-1; D not certain. Per the germline V gene, CDR1 is MNHNY and CDR2 is SVGAGI (reference sequence). V was clipped by 6 bases and J by 9 bases, with 9 bases between them. This CDR3 comprises 11 residues. The chain's CDR3 is CASSPQVEQFF. The DNA for the CDR3 is TGTGCCAGCAGCCCGCAAGTTGAGCAGTTCTTC.

The rearrangement links TRBV4-1 to TRBJ1-5; TRBD1 aligns across 8 bases. CDR3 length equals 17 residues. Germline CDR1 MGHRA, CDR2 YSYEKL. Trimming at V came to 2 bases and at J to 3 bases, leaving 9 bases not matched to a gene. The CDR3 DNA is TGCGCCAGCAGCCAAAAACCGGGACAGGCATCCAATCAGCCCCAGCATTTT. Amino acid sequence: CASSQKPGQASNQPQHF.

This clonotype showed up just a few times. The gene calls are TRBV2 and TRBJ1-1; D is undetermined. V lost 6 bases to trimming and J lost 7 bases, with 15 bases between them. The CDR3 is 13 amino acids. Per the germline V gene, CDR1 is SNHLY and CDR2 is FYNNEI. The CDR3: CASRPDVSIEAFF. CDR3 bases: TGTGCCAGCAGACCTGACGTGTCCATTGAAGCTTTCTTT.

The chain carries TRBV6-2 or TRBV6-3 and TRBJ2-3; 8 bases line up with TRBD2. The CDR3 has 16 amino acids. The V gene's germline CDR1 is MNHEY and CDR2 SVGEGT. Trimming removed 2 bases from V and 0 bases from J; junction bases left unmatched: 4. CDR3 in amino acids: CASSYLSGESTDTQYF. DNA for the CDR3: TGTGCCAGCAGTTACCTTAGCGGGGAAAGCACAGATACGCAGTATTTT.

This clonotype was counted between two and nine times. The V gene is TRBV5-1, the J gene TRBJ1-2; D unresolved. Germline CDR1 and CDR2: SGHRS and YFSETQ. The ends were cut back, 2 bases at V and 7 bases at J, with 12 bases in the middle. This CDR3 region has 13 residues. CDR3 sequence (DNA): TGCGCCAGCAGCTTTTCTCTAAGTAGTGGCTACACCTTC. Protein sequence: CASSFSLSSGYTF.

The V gene is TRBV5-1, the J gene TRBJ1-5; D gene unclear. The CDR3 spans 13 residues. The V end was cut by 0 bases, the J end by 8 bases, with 9 bases between. Germline CDR1 and CDR2: SGHRS and YFSETQ. The CDR3 here is CASSLGAGEPQHF. CDR3 coding DNA: TGCGCCAGCAGCTTGGGGGCCGGAGAGCCCCAGCATTTT.

There are a few counts of this clonotype. The chain carries TRBV12-3 or TRBV12-4 and TRBJ1-6; no definite D call. Trimming took 7 bases from V and 0 from J, leaving 10 bases between them. The CDR3 extends over 15 amino acids. DNA of the CDR3: TGTGCCAGCACCCTGCGGAGCTCCTATAATTCACCCCTCCACTTT. Residues: CASTLRSSYNSPLHF.

This clonotype has just a few counts. V and J are TRBV27 and TRBJ2-7; TRBD1 aligns across 8 bases. The germline V gene encodes CDR1 MNHEY and CDR2 SMNVEV (reference sequence). This CDR3 has 17 amino acids. Losses at the gene ends were 5 bases for V and 0 bases for J; bases not matched to a gene: 12. CDR3 sequence: CASSPGTGTGSSYEQYF. CDR3 DNA: TGTGCCAGCAGTCCAGGGACCGGGACAGGTAGCTCCTACGAGCAGTACTTC.